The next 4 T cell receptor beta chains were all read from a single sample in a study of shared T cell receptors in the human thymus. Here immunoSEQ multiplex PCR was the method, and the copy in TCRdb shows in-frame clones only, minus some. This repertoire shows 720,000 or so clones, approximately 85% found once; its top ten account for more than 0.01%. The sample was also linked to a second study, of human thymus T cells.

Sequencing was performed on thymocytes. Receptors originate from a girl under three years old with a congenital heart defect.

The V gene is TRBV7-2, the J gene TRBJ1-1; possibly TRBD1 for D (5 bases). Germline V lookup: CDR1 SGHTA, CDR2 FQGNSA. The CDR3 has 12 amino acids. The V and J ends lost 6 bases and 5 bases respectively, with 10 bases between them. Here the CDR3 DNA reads TGTGCCAGCAGGTTCAGGGTTACTGAAGCTTTCTTT. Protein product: CASRFRVTEAFF.

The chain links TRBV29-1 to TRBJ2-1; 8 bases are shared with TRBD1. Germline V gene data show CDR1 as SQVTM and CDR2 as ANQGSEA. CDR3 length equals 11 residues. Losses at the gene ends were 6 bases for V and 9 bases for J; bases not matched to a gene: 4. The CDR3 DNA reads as TGCAGCGTAGGAACAGGGGGTGAGCAGTTCTTC. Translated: CSVGTGGEQFF.

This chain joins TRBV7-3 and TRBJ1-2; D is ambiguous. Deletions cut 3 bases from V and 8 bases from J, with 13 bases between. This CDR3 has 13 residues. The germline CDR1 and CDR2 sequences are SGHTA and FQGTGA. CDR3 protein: CASSFVGGRGYTF. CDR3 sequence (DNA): TGTGCCAGCAGCTTTGTCGGAGGACGCGGCTACACCTTC.

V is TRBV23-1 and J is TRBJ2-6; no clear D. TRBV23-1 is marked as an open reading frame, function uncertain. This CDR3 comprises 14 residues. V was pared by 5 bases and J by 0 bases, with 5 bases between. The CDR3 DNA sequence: TGCGCCAGCAGTGGAGTCTCTGGGGCCAACGTCCTGACTTTC. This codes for CASSGVSGANVLTF.